These 8 T cell receptor beta chains were sequenced from one sample in a study of human T cells and chemical hapten exposure. Library preparation tagged each individual cDNA molecule with a unique molecular identifier. TCRdb recomputed calls from the reads with MiXCR, one row per CDR3 protein. Of about 3,300 distinct CDR3 sequences detected, around 52% appear once; the ten largest clones hold about 5.3%. As for treatment: therapeutic diphenylcyclopropenone sensitization with weekly scalp DPC. This material consisted of whole blood, taken before DPC sensitization or 2, 6, or about 24 weeks after (not recorded which). Every receptor here comes from an adult with alopecia areata. Some clones in this sample may be carry-over from other donors' samples. This table probably holds off-target reads from a library built for another chain.

V is TRBV7-3 and J is TRBJ2-1; D is possibly TRBD2 (5 bases). V was pared by 4 bases and J by 7 bases, with 23 bases between. The V gene's germline CDR1 is SGHTA and CDR2 FQGTGA. This CDR3 is built from 17 residues. The chain's CDR3 is CASSSPQAPGGWNEQFF. CDR3 in DNA: TGTGCCAGCAGCTCCCCCCAAGCTCCCGGAGGATGGAATGAGCAGTTCTTC.

This clonotype was counted a few times. The chain links TRBV7-2 to TRBJ1-5; the D is unclear. Germline V gene sequence: CDR1 SGHTA, CDR2 FQGNSA. V dropped 5 bases and J dropped 7 bases, with 12 bases sitting between them. This CDR3 spans 13 amino acids. The CDR3: CASSPPYGQPQHF. The CDR3 nucleotides are TGTGCCAGCAGCCCCCCTTACGGGCAGCCCCAGCATTTT. Together with reference TRBV7-2 and TRBJ1-5, the CDR3 gives the full variable domain: GAGVSQSPSNKVTEKGKDVELRCDPISGHTALYWYRQSLGQGLEFLIYFQGNSAPDKSGLPSDRFSAERTGGSVSTLTIQRTQQEDSAVYLCASSPPYGQPQHFGDGTRLSIL.

The sample holds a few counts of this clonotype. The CDR3 DNA sequence: TGCGCCAGCAGTGAGTCGGAGAGGGGTCGCTACGAGCAGTACTTC. It translates to CASSESERGRYEQYF. The gene calls are TRBV10-2 and TRBJ2-7; the D call may be TRBD1 or TRBD2 (5 bases each). Germline values: CDR1 WSHSY, CDR2 SAAADI. The CDR3 covers 15 residues. V was trimmed by 0 bases and J by 3 bases, leaving 12 bases between them.

The V and J genes are TRBV7-9 and TRBJ2-2; D uncertain. CDR3 length: 14 residues. V lost 5 bases to trimming and J lost 1 base, with 8 bases between them. Looked up from germline, CDR1 is SEHNR and CDR2 is FQNEAQ (reference sequence). The CDR3 nucleotides are TGTGCCAGCAGCCTACGACGGAACACCGGGGAGCTGTTTTTT. Protein product: CASSLRRNTGELFF.

This CDR3 reads CASSSQLFSYEQYF. The CDR3 bases are TGTGCCAGCAGCTCACAGCTATTCTCCTACGAGCAGTACTTC. The chain employs TRBV12-3 or TRBV12-4 and TRBJ2-7; D is uncertain. This CDR3 is 14 amino acids long. V lost 6 bases and J 0 bases, leaving 12 bases between the germline ends.

This clonotype was picked up a small number of times. The chain links TRBV5-4 to TRBJ2-5, with 7 bases aligning to TRBD2. The CDR3 is made up of 15 amino acids. CDR1 SGHNT and CDR2 YYREEE come from the germline V gene (reference sequence). The V gene end was trimmed by 4 bases and the J gene end by 4 bases; junction bases not matched to a gene: 10. CDR3 amino acids: CASSVPGRVAETQYF. The CDR3 DNA follows: TGTGCCAGCAGCGTCCCGGGGAGGGTAGCAGAGACCCAGTACTTC.

This clonotype was observed a few times. This chain joins TRBV27 and TRBJ1-1; D is uncertain. Germline loops: CDR1 MNHEY, CDR2 SMNVEV (reference sequence). Trimming shortened V by 3 bases and J by 5 bases, and 16 bases separated the two germline ends. This CDR3 is built from 15 residues. The CDR3 DNA is TGTGCCAGCAGTTTTTTAAGGGAAATGTGGACTGAAGCTTTCTTT. This sequence encodes CASSFLREMWTEAFF.

The sample holds a few counts of this clonotype. The V gene is TRBV11-2, the J gene TRBJ2-2; D possibly matches TRBD1 or TRBD2 (5 bases each). This CDR3 is built from 17 residues. CDR1 and CDR2 (germline): SGHAT, FQNNGV. V shed 5 bases and J shed 3 bases, with 19 bases lying between them. The CDR3 DNA sequence: TGTGCCAGCAGCCAGACCGGGACGACAACTTACACCGGGGAGCTGTTTTTT. This encodes CASSQTGTTTYTGELFF.